One and the same sample provided the 19 T cell receptor beta chains below, sequenced in a study of cytomegalovirus exposure and HLA in healthy donors. Assay used: immunoSEQ multiplex PCR; TCRdb lists only in-frame clones, some missing. The profile covers around 350,000 clones, with around 86% appearing a single time and 0.83% taken by the ten largest. Sample: PBMCs. These receptors were taken from a woman under 30 in good health and CMV-seronegative.

The V gene is TRBV10-1, the J gene TRBJ1-5; no reliable D call. The V end lost 1 base, the J end lost 3 bases, and 13 bases lay between the germline ends. CDR3 length: 16 amino acids. Germline-derived CDR1 and CDR2 are WNHNN and SYGVQD (reference sequence). Here the CDR3 reads CASSEFGEADNQPQHF. CDR3 bases: TGCGCCAGCAGTGAGTTCGGGGAGGCGGACAATCAGCCCCAGCATTTT.

This clone was recorded a few times. This chain joins TRBV23-1 and TRBJ2-7; 7 nucleotides line up with TRBD1. TRBV23-1 is known as an ORF, though its function is uncertain. Trimming at V came to 7 bases and at J to 2 bases, leaving 2 bases not matched to a gene. This CDR3 region has 12 residues. CDR3 nucleotides: TGCGCCAGCAAACAGGGGCCCTACGAGCAGTACTTC. Amino acids: CASKQGPYEQYF.

V is TRBV19 and J is TRBJ2-7; 11 bases match TRBD1. CDR3 length equals 15 residues. Germline CDR1 LNHDA, CDR2 SQIVND (reference sequence). The V gene end was trimmed by 6 bases and the J gene end by 3 bases; junction bases not matched to a gene: 7. CDR3 in amino acids: CASRNRDRGSYEQYF. The DNA of the CDR3 is TGTGCCAGTAGGAACCGGGACAGGGGGAGCTACGAGCAGTACTTC.

The chain joins TRBV2 to TRBJ2-7; TRBD2 might be the D (5 bases). Trimming left V 8 bases short and J 0 bases short, with 11 bases between. The CDR3 has 13 amino acids. The V gene's germline CDR1 is SNHLY and CDR2 FYNNEI. The DNA of the CDR3 is TGTGCCAGCGCGGACTTACTCTCCTACGAGCAGTACTTC. Residues: CASADLLSYEQYF.

The V and J genes are TRBV2 and TRBJ2-1; the match to TRBD1 covers 11 bases. The length of the CDR3 is 14 residues. V trimming: 10 bases; J trimming: 4 bases; junction bases outside the gene matches: 6. Germline assignment: CDR1 SNHLY and CDR2 FYNNEI. This CDR3 is CATRGTGGYNEQFF. The CDR3 DNA reads TGTGCCACCAGGGGGACAGGGGGTTACAATGAGCAGTTCTTC. The variable domain in full, with the rest retrieved from reference TRBV2 and TRBJ2-1, is EPEVTQTPSHQVTQMGQEVILRCVPISNHLYFYWYRQILGQKVEFLVSFYNNEISEKSEIFDDQFSVERPDGSNFTLKIRSTKLEDSAMYFCATRGTGGYNEQFFGPGTRLTVL.

V and J are TRBV27 and TRBJ2-1; 9 bases are a match to TRBD1. CDR3 length: 15 amino acids. The V gene's germline CDR1 is MNHEY and CDR2 SMNVEV (reference sequence). The ends lost 5 bases at V and 14 bases at J; junction bases unmatched: 16. In DNA form, the CDR3 reads TGTGCCAGCAGTCCCCCGGGACAGGGAGGGGGAGGGGAGTTCTTC. Translating it yields CASSPPGQGGGGEFF.

The J gene is TRBJ2-7, the V gene TRBV28, with 10 positions matching TRBD2. The germline V gene has CDR1 MDHEN and CDR2 SYDVKM. The V and J ends lost 6 bases and 0 bases, in that order; junction bases with no gene match: 5. There are 15 residues in the CDR3. CDR3 DNA sequence: TGTGCCAGCAGGATGACTAGCGGGCCCTCCTACGAGCAGTACTTC. It yields the protein CASRMTSGPSYEQYF.

This sequence joins TRBV5-4 and TRBJ2-1; a possible D gene is TRBD1 (5 bases). The germline V gene encodes CDR1 SGHNT and CDR2 YYREEE (reference sequence). This CDR3 has 16 amino acids. With 1 base removed from V and 0 bases from J, the gap between germline ends came to 11 bases. CDR3: CASSLYQGYSYNEQFF. CDR3 sequence (DNA): TGTGCCAGCAGCTTGTATCAGGGTTACTCCTACAATGAGCAGTTCTTC.

The chain is built from TRBV7-9 and TRBJ2-3; a possible D gene is TRBD1 (5 bases). CDR3 length equals 15 residues. Germline V gene data show CDR1 as SEHNR and CDR2 as FQNEAQ (reference sequence). V was shortened by 1 base and J by 2 bases, with 10 bases between the two germline ends. The CDR3 nucleotides read TGTGCCAGCAGCTTAGTGGGGCTTACCACAGATACGCAGTATTTT. Residues: CASSLVGLTTDTQYF. Looking up the rest from reference TRBV7-9 and TRBJ2-3 gives the full variable domain: DTGVSQNPRHKITKRGQNVTFRCDPISEHNRLYWYRQTLGQGPEFLTYFQNEAQLEKSRLLSDRFSAERPKGSFSTLEIQRTEQGDSAMYLCASSLVGLTTDTQYFGPGTRLTVL.

The chain uses TRBV25-1 and TRBJ2-3, with unresolved D. CDR1 is MGHDK, CDR2 SYGVNS, per germline. The CDR3 runs to 13 residues. V was clipped by 2 bases and J by 6 bases, with 9 bases between them. CDR3 nucleotide sequence: TGTGCCAGCAGTGAACTGAGTGTCGATACGCAGTATTTT. Encoded protein: CASSELSVDTQYF.

The V and J genes are TRBV7-9 and TRBJ1-4, with no clear D. Trimming left V 5 bases short and J 7 bases short, with 14 bases between. The length of the CDR3 is 14 residues. Germline lookup yields CDR1 SEHNR and CDR2 FQNEAQ (reference sequence). The CDR3 loop reads CASSRRWESEKLFF. As DNA, the CDR3 is TGTGCCAGCAGCCGTCGCTGGGAGAGTGAAAAACTGTTTTTT. The entire variable domain, with the rest obtained from reference TRBV7-9 and TRBJ1-4, is as follows: DTGVSQNPRHKITKRGQNVTFRCDPISEHNRLYWYRQTLGQGPEFLTYFQNEAQLEKSRLLSDRFSAERPKGSFSTLEIQRTEQGDSAMYLCASSRRWESEKLFFGSGTQLSVL.

V is TRBV28 and J is TRBJ1-1; TRBD1 matches 7 bases. This CDR3 contains 12 residues. V lost 5 bases to trimming and J lost 10 bases; unmatched junction nucleotides: 7. Germline CDR1 reads MDHEN; CDR2 reads SYDVKM. The CDR3 loop reads CASSAQGMGAFF. CDR3 DNA: TGTGCCAGCAGTGCACAGGGGATGGGAGCTTTCTTT.

This clone was counted between two and nine times. The V gene is TRBV2, the J gene TRBJ1-2, with D unclear. Between the trimmed V and J ends, which lost 5 bases and 8 bases, there was a span of 15 bases. This CDR3 has 13 residues. Looked up from germline, CDR1 is SNHLY and CDR2 is FYNNEI. Here the CDR3 DNA reads TGTGCCAGCAGTCCCCCCTGGCGGCGAGGCTACACCTTC. It translates to CASSPPWRRGYTF.

This sequence joins TRBV7-2 and TRBJ2-7; D perhaps matches TRBD1 (6 bases). Trimming pared 5 bases from V and 3 bases from J, leaving 20 bases between. Germline-derived CDR1 and CDR2 are SGHTA and FQGNSA. There are 16 residues in the CDR3. This CDR3 reads CASSPHTGMGNYEQYF. The CDR3 DNA follows: TGTGCCAGCAGCCCACATACAGGGATGGGTAACTACGAGCAGTACTTC.

The rearrangement links TRBV5-1 to TRBJ2-7; 11 nucleotides line up with TRBD1. The germline CDR1 and CDR2 sequences are SGHRS and YFSETQ. V lost 2 bases and J lost 6; bases outside the gene matches: 10. This CDR3 contains 16 residues. CDR3 sequence reads: CASSFNRDRGDREQYF. DNA of the CDR3: TGCGCCAGCAGCTTCAACCGGGACAGGGGGGATCGCGAGCAGTACTTC.

V gene TRBV2 combines with J gene TRBJ2-2, with D unclear. The ends were cut back, 6 bases at V and 1 base at J, with 12 bases in the middle. The CDR3 is 15 amino acids. The germline gives CDR1 SNHLY, CDR2 FYNNEI. CDR3 protein: CASRTALKNTGELFF. CDR3 in DNA: TGTGCCAGCAGGACTGCTCTTAAGAACACCGGGGAGCTGTTTTTT.

J is TRBJ1-3 and V is TRBV28; no reliable D call. Trimming removed 4 bases at V and 0 bases at J, with 7 bases between. Germline CDR1 reads MDHEN; CDR2 reads SYDVKM. The CDR3 runs to 14 residues. This chain's CDR3 is CASSWAYSGNTIYF. CDR3 bases: TGTGCCAGCAGTTGGGCTTACTCTGGAAACACCATATATTTT.

The gene calls are TRBV9 and TRBJ2-7, with a possible D match to TRBD2 (6 bases). CDR1 is SGDLS, CDR2 YYNGEE, per germline. The CDR3 spans 15 residues. V gave up 2 bases and J gave up 0 bases, with 12 bases separating them. The CDR3 DNA follows: TGTGCCAGCAGCGTCTATAGCGGAAGCTCCTACGAGCAGTACTTC. Translation gives CASSVYSGSSYEQYF.

V and J are TRBV14 and TRBJ2-7; D possibly corresponds to TRBD1 (6 bases). The V gene lost 1 base and the J gene lost 2 bases, with 12 bases spanning the gap. Germline loops: CDR1 SGHDN, CDR2 FVKESK. This CDR3 has 15 amino acids. The CDR3 DNA is TGTGCCAGCAGCCAAGGTCAGGGGCCTGCCTACGAGCAGTACTTC. This encodes CASSQGQGPAYEQYF.